This T cell receptor (beta chain) stems from a study of T cell clonality in common variable immunodeficiency. V was pared by 7 bases and J by 5 bases, with 15 bases between. CDR3 length equals 14 residues. Germline V lookup: CDR1 SGHTA, CDR2 FQGNSA. Caucasian heritage predominated among both patients and controls. Study observations and caveats: CVID subjects showed higher TCRbeta clonality than healthy controls. Common variable immunodeficiency TCR beta sequences reportedly had fewer deletions and N-nucleotide insertions. T cell subpopulation sequencing would be needed to explain CVID clonality.

This clone was counted many times. Antigen unknown. The read halts 3 residues ahead of the CDR3 end, with the missing end drawn from the germline J gene. Libraries were prepared by immunoSEQ multiplex PCR; TCRdb keeps only in-frame clonotypes and omits some of them. The sample has roughly 51,000 clones, none seen only once. This chain uses TRBV7-2 with TRBJ1-5; possibly TRBD1 for D (5 bases). This sequence was found in a person aged 18 to 70 in good health. The sample consisted of peripheral blood mononuclear cells. CDR3 in amino acids: CASTSGSRHQPQHF. The covered CDR3 bases are TGTGCCAGCACCTCAGGGTCCAGGCATCAGCCC. Combining the CDR3 with reference TRBV7-2 and TRBJ1-5 gives the whole variable domain GAGVSQSPSNKVTEKGKDVELRCDPISGHTALYWYRQSLGQGLEFLIYFQGNSAPDKSGLPSDRFSAERTGGSVSTLTIQRTQQEDSAVYLCASTSGSRHQPQHFGDGTRLSIL.